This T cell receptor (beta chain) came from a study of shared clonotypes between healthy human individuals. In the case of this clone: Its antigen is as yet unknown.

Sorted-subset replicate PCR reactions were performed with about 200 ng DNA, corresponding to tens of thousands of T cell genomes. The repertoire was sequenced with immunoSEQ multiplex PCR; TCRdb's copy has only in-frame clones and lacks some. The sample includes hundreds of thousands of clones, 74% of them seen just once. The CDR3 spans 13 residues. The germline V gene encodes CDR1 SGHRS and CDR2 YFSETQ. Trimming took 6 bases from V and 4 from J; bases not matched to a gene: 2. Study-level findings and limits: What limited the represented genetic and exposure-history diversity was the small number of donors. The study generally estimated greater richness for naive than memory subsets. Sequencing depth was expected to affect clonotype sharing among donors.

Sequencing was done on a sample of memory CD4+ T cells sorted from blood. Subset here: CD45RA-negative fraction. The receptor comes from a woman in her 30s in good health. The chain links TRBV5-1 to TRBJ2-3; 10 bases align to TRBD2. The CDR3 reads CASTGLAPDTQYF. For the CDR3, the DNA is TGCGCCAGCACGGGACTAGCGCCAGATACGCAGTATTTT.